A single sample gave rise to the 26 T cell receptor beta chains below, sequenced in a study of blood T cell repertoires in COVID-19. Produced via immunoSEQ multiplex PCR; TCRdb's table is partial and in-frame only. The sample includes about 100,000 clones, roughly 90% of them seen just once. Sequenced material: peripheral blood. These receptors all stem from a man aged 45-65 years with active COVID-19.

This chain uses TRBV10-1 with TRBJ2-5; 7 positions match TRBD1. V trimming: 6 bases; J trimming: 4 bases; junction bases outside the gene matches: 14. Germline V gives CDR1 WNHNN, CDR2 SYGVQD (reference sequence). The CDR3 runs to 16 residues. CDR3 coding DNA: TGCGCCAGCAGCAAAGACAGGGTGGGAAGAAGAGAGACCCAGTACTTC. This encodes CASSKDRVGRRETQYF.

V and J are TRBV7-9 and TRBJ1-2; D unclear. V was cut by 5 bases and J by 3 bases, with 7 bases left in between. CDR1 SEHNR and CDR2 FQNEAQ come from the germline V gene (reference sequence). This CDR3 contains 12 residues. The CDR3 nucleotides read TGTGCCAGCAGCCCAACGGACTATGGCTACACCTTC. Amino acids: CASSPTDYGYTF.

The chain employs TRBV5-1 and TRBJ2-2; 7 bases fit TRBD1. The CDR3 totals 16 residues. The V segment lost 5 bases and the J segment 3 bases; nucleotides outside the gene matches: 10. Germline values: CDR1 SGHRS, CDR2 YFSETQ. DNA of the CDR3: TGCGCCAGCAGACGGGTACAGGGGTCCGACACCGGGGAGCTGTTTTTT. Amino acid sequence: CASRRVQGSDTGELFF. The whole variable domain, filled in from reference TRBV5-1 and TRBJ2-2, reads KAGVTQTPRYLIKTRGQQVTLSCSPISGHRSVSWYQQTPGQGLQFLFEYFSETQRNKGNFPGRFSGRQFSNSRSEMNVSTLELGDSALYLCASRRVQGSDTGELFFGEGSRLTVL.

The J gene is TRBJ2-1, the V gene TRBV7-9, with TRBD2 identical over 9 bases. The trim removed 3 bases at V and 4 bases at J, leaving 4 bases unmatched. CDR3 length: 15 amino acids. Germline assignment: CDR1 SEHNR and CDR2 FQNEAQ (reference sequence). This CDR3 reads CASSLMAGGYNEQFF. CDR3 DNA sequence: TGTGCCAGCAGCTTGATGGCGGGGGGGTACAATGAGCAGTTCTTC.

The CDR3 sequence is CAISEGTSSTDTQYF. The CDR3 DNA reads as TGTGCCATCAGTGAAGGGACTAGCAGCACAGATACGCAGTATTTT. The chain joins TRBV10-3 to TRBJ2-3; 9 bases match TRBD2. V trimming: 3 bases; J trimming: 0 bases; junction bases outside the gene matches: 1. CDR1 and CDR2 (germline): ENHRY, SYGVKD. The CDR3 is 15 residues long.

The CDR3 reads CASSQEIGLAGGTYEQYF. The CDR3 nucleotides read TGTGCCAGCAGCCAAGAAATCGGGCTAGCGGGGGGGACCTACGAGCAGTACTTC. The V call is TRBV4-2, the J call TRBJ2-7; 12 positions match TRBD2. The germline V gene has CDR1 LGHNA and CDR2 YNFKEQ. CDR3 size: 18 residues. V shed 0 bases and J 2 bases; nucleotides not matched to a gene: 8.

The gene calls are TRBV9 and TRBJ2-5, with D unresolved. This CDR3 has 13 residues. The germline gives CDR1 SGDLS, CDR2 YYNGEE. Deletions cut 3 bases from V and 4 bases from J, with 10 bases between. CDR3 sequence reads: CASSEGVAETQYF. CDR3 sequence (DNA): TGTGCCAGCAGCGAAGGAGTGGCAGAGACCCAGTACTTC.

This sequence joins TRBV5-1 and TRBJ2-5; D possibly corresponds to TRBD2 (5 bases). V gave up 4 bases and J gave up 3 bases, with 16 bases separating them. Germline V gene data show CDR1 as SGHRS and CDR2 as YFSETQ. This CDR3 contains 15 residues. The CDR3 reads CASSANGVLKETQYF. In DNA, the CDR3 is TGCGCCAGCAGCGCCAACGGGGTACTAAAAGAGACCCAGTACTTC.

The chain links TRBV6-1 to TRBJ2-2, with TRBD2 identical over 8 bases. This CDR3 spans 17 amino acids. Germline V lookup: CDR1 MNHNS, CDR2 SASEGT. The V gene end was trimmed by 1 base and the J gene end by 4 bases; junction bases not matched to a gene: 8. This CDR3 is CASSEGGLAGITGELFF. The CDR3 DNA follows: TGTGCCAGCAGTGAAGGGGGGCTAGCGGGCATCACCGGGGAGCTGTTTTTT.

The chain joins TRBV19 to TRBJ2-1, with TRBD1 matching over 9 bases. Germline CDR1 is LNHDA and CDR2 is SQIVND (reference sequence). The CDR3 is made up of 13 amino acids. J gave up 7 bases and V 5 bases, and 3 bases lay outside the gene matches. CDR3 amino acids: CASSVTGGNEQFF. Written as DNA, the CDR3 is TGTGCCAGTAGTGTGACAGGGGGGAATGAGCAGTTCTTC.

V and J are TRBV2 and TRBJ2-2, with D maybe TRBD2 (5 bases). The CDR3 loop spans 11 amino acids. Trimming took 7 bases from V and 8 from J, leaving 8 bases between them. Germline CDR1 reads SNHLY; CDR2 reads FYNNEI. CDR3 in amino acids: CASTRGGELFF. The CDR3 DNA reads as TGTGCCAGCACCCGAGGGGGGGAGCTGTTTTTT.

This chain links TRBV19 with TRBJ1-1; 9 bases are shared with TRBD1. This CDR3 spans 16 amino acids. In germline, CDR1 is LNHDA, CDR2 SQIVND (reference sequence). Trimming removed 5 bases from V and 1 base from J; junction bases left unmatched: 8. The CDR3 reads CASSPGQGRSNTEAFF. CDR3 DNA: TGTGCCAGTAGTCCGGGACAGGGTCGTTCGAACACTGAAGCTTTCTTT.

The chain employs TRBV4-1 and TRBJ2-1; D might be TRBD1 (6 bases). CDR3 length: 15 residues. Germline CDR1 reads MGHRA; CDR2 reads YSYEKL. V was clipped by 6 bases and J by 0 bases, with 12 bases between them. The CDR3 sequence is CASSGGHYSYNEQFF. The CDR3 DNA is TGCGCCAGCAGTGGGGGACACTACTCCTACAATGAGCAGTTCTTC.

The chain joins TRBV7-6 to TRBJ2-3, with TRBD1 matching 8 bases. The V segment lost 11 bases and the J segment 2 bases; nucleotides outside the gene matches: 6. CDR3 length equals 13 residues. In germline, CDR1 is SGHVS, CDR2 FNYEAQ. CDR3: CASGTGDTDTQYF. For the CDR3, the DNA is TGTGCCTCCGGGACAGGAGACACAGATACGCAGTATTTT.

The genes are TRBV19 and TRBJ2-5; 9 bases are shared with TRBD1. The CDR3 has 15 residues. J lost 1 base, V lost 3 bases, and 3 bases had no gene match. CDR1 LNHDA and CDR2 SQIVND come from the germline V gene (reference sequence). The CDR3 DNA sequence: TGTGCCAGTAGTATGGGACAGGGACCCCAAGAGACCCAGTACTTC. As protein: CASSMGQGPQETQYF.

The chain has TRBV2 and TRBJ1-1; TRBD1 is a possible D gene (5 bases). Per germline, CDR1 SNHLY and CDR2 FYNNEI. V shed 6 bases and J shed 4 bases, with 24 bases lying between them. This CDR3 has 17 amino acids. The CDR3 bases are TGTGCCAGCAGGCCCCGGGGGGTCGGTTATAGGAGCACTGAAGCTTTCTTT. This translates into CASRPRGVGYRSTEAFF.

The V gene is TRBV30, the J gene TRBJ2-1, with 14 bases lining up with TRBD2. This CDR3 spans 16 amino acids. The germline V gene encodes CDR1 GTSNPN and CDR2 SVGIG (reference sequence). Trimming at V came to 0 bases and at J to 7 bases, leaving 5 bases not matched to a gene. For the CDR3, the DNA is TGTGCCTGGAGTGTGCGGACTAGCGGGAGGTCGAATGAGCAGTTCTTC. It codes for CAWSVRTSGRSNEQFF.

CDR3 coding DNA: TGTGCCAGCAGCCTGACTAGCGGGGTTGAGGAGACCCAGTACTTC. As protein: CASSLTSGVEETQYF. V gene TRBV7-9 combines with J gene TRBJ2-5, with 11 bases fitting TRBD2. The CDR3 is made up of 15 amino acids. The germline V gene encodes CDR1 SEHNR and CDR2 FQNEAQ (reference sequence). Unmatched junction bases numbered 7, after V lost 5 bases and J lost 5 bases.

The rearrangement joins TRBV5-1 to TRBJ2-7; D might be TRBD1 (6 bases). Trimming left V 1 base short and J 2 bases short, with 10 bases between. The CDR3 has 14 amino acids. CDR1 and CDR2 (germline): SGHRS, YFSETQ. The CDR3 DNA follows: TGCGCCAGCAGCTTGACAGGGCTTACCTACGAGCAGTACTTC. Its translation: CASSLTGLTYEQYF.

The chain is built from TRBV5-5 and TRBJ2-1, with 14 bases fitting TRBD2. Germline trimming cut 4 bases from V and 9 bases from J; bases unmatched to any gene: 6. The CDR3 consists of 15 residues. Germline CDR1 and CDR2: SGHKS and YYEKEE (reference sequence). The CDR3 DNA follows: TGTGCCAGCAGCGGGGGACTAGCGGGAGTCAGTGAGCAGTTCTTC. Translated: CASSGGLAGVSEQFF.

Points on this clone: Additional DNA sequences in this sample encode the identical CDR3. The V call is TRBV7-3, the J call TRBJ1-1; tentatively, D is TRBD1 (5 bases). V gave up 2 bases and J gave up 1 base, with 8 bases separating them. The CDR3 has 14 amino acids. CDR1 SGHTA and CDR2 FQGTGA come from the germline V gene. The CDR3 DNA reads TGTGCCAGCAGCTTAGGGGGGAGGAACACTGAAGCTTTCTTT. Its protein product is CASSLGGRNTEAFF. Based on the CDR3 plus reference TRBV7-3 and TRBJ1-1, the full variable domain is GAGVSQTPSNKVTEKGKYVELRCDPISGHTALYWYRQSLGQGPEFLIYFQGTGAADDSGLPNDRFFAVRPEGSVSTLKIQRTERGDSAVYLCASSLGGRNTEAFFGQGTRLTVV.

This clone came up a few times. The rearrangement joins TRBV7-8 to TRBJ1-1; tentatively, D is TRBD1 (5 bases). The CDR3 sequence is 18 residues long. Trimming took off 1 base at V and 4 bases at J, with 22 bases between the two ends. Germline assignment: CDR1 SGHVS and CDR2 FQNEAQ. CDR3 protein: CASSLVGVFVQGLTEAFF. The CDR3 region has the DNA TGTGCCAGCAGCTTAGTGGGGGTTTTCGTCCAGGGACTCACTGAAGCTTTCTTT.

CDR3 protein: CASSQDLLNTEAFF. The DNA of the CDR3 is TGTGCCAGCAGCCAAGATCTCTTGAACACTGAAGCTTTCTTT. The rearrangement links TRBV4-2 to TRBJ1-1; no clear D gene. Germline V lookup: CDR1 LGHNA, CDR2 YNFKEQ. V was pared by 0 bases and J by 0 bases, with 5 bases between. This CDR3 is built from 14 residues.

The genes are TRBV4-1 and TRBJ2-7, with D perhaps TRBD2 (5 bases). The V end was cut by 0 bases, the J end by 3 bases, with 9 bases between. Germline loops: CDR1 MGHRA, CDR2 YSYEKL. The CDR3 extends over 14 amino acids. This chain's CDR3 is CASSQDFGNYEQYF. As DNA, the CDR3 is TGCGCCAGCAGCCAAGATTTCGGGAACTACGAGCAGTACTTC.

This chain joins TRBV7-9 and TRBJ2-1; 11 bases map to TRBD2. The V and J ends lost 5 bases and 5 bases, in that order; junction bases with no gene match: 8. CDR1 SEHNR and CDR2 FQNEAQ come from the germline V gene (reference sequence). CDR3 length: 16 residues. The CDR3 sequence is CASSPEGTSGDNEQFF. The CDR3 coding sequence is TGTGCCAGCAGCCCGGAAGGGACTAGCGGAGACAATGAGCAGTTCTTC.

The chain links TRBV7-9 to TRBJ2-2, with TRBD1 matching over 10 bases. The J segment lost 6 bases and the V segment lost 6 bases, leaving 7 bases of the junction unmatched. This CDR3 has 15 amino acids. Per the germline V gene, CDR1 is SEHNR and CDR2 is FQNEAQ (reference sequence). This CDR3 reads CASSRQGARAGELFF. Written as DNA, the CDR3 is TGTGCCAGCAGTCGACAGGGGGCGAGGGCCGGGGAGCTGTTTTTT.